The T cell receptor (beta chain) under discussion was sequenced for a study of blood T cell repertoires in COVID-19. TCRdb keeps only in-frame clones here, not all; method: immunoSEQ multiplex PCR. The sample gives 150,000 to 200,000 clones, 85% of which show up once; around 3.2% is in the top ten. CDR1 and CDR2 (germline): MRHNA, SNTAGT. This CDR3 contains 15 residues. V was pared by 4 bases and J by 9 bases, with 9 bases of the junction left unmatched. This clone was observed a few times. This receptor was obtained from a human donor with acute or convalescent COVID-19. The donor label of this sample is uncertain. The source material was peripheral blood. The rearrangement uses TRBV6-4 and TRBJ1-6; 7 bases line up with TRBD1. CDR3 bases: TGTGCCAGCAGTGCGACAGGGCGTTTGAGTTCACCCCTCCACTTT. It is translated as CASSATGRLSSPLHF.